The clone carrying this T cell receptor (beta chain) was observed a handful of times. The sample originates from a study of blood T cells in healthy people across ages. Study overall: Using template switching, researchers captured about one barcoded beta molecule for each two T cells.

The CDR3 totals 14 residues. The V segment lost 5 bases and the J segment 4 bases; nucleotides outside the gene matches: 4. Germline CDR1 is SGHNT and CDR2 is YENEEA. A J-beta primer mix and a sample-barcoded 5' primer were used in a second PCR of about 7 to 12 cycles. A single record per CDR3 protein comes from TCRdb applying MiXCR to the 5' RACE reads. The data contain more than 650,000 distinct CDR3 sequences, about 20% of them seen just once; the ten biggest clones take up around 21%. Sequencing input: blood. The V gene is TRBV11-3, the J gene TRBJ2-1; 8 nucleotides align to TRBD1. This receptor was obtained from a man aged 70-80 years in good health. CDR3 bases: TGTGCCAGCAGCACCCGACAGGGGTACAATGAGCAGTTCTTC. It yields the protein CASSTRQGYNEQFF.